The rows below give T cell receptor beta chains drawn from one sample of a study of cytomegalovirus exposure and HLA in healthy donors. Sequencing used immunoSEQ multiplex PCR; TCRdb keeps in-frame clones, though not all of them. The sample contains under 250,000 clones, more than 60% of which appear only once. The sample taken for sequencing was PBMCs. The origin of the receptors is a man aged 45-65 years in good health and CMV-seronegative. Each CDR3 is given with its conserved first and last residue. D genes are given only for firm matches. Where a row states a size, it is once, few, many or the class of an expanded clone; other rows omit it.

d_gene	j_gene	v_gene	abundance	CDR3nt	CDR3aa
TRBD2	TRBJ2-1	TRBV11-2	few	TGTGCCAGCAGCGCAGGGACTAGCGGGAGGTTAGAGCAGTTCTTC	CASSAGTSGRLEQFF
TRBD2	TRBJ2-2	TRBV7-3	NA	TGTGCCAGCAGCCATATGGGATGGGGGACTAGCGGGAGACTGAACACCGGGGAGCTGTTTTTT	CASSHMGWGTSGRLNTGELFF
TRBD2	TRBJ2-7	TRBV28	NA	TGTGCCAGCAGTTCGGGACTAGTGGGGGAGCAGTACTTC	CASSSGLVGEQYF
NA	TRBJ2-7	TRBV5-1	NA	TGCGCCACCACGAGCGGACAGCAAACCTACGAGCAGTACTTC	CATTSGQQTYEQYF
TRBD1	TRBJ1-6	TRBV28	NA	TGTGCCAGCAGACCGGGACAGCAGTTGAATTCACCCCTCCACTTT	CASRPGQQLNSPLHF
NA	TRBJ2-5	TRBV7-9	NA	TGTGCCAGCAGCCCAACAGGGATCCAAGAGACCCAGTACTTC	CASSPTGIQETQYF
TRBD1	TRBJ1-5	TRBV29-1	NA	TGCAGCGTCTGGGACAGGGGACCCAATCAGCCCCAGCATTTT	CSVWDRGPNQPQHF
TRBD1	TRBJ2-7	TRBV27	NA	TGTGCCAGCAAGACAGGGGTGAACGAGCAGTACTTC	CASKTGVNEQYF
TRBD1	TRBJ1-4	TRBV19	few	TGTGCCAGTAGGACAGGGGACAGGAAACTGTTTTTT	CASRTGDRKLFF
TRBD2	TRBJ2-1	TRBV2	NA	TGTGCCAGCAGTTCCCCTAGCGGGATCGGAACCTACAATGAGCAGTTCTTC	CASSSPSGIGTYNEQFF
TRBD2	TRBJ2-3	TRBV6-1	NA	TGTGCCAGCACTAATGGGAGGGCCACAGATACGCAGTATTTT	CASTNGRATDTQYF
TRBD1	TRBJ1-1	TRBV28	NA	TGTGCCAGCAGCCAATATGGACAGGGGAATACTGAAGCTTTCTTT	CASSQYGQGNTEAFF
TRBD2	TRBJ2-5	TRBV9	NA	TGTGCCAGCAGCCCCGGGGATAGCGGGCAAGAGACCCAGTACTTC	CASSPGDSGQETQYF
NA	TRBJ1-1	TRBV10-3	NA	TGTGCCATCAGTGAATCGGGGAAAGAAGCTTTCTTT	CAISESGKEAFF
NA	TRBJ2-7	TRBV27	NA	TGTGCCAGCAGTTCACAGGGTGTCGAGCAGTACTTC	CASSSQGVEQYF
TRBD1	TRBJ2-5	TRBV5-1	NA	TGCGCCAGCAGTTCCTGGACAGGCCAAGAGACCCAGTACTTC	CASSSWTGQETQYF
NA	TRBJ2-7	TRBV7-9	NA	TGTGCCAGCAGCGACAGGACTAGTCCCTACGAGCAGTACTTC	CASSDRTSPYEQYF
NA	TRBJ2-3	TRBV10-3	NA	TGTGCCATCAGTGAGCCCCGGGGGGCCACAGATACGCAGTATTTT	CAISEPRGATDTQYF
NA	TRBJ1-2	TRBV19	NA	TGTGCCAGTAGTTCCCTTACCGGGACTTCCAGCTATGGCTACACCTTC	CASSSLTGTSSYGYTF
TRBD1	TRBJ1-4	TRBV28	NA	TGTGCCAGCAAGACAGGGCCTAATGAAAAACTGTTTTTT	CASKTGPNEKLFF
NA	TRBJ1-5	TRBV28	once	TGTGCCAGCAGAACAGTGCGAACTAGCAATCAGCCCCAGCATTTT	CASRTVRTSNQPQHF
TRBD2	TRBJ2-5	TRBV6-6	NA	TGTGCCAGCAGAGACATGACTAGCGGGTTGAGGGAGACCCAGTACTTC	CASRDMTSGLRETQYF
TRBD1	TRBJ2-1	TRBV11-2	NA	TGTGCCAGCAGCTACCGAGCCGGGACAGGGTCCTACAATGAGCAGTTCTTC	CASSYRAGTGSYNEQFF
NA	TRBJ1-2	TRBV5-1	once	TGCGCCAGCAGCCCCGACACGAACTATGGCTACACCTTC	CASSPDTNYGYTF
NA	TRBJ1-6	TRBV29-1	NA	TGCAGCGTTGTAGACAGGAATAATTCACCCCTCCACTTT	CSVVDRNNSPLHF